These 30 T cell receptor beta chains were sequenced from one sample in a study of shared clonotypes between healthy human individuals. TCRdb's table, derived via immunoSEQ multiplex PCR, lists solely in-frame clones and lacks some. This table holds approximately 740,000 clones, about 91% found once. It was CD45RO-negative cells, positively selected for CCR7, that made up naive CD8 cells, with terminally differentiated effector memory CD45RA+ cells excluded. Sequenced input: naive CD8+ T cells sorted from blood. The source of these receptors is a young man in good health.

V gene TRBV2 combines with J gene TRBJ1-1, with D unclear. V lost 7 bases and J 2 bases, leaving 5 bases between the germline ends. In germline, CDR1 is SNHLY, CDR2 FYNNEI. This CDR3 has 11 amino acids. The CDR3 spells CASNLNTEAFF. The CDR3 DNA follows: TGTGCCAGCAACCTAAACACTGAAGCTTTCTTT.

The J gene is TRBJ1-4, the V gene TRBV28; weak D call: TRBD1 (5 bases). The CDR3 spans 18 residues. The ends were cut back, 6 bases at V and 0 bases at J, with 20 bases in the middle. The germline V gene encodes CDR1 MDHEN and CDR2 SYDVKM. CDR3 nucleotides: TGTGCCAGCAGCCCTCTCACATACTTGGGGGCAACTAATGAAAAACTGTTTTTT. Its protein product is CASSPLTYLGATNEKLFF.

This chain connects TRBV6-5 to TRBJ2-5; TRBD2 matches at 12 bases. The length of the CDR3 is 14 residues. The germline V gene has CDR1 MNHEY and CDR2 SVGAGI. V shed 6 bases and J 3 bases; nucleotides not matched to a gene: 2. CDR3: CASSRTSGEETQYF. CDR3 in DNA: TGTGCCAGCAGCAGGACTAGCGGGGAAGAGACCCAGTACTTC.

The chain is built from TRBV7-6 and TRBJ1-4; maybe TRBD1 (6 bases). Trimming removed 1 base from V and 6 bases from J, with 9 bases in between. The CDR3 extends over 14 amino acids. Germline CDR1 reads SGHVS; CDR2 reads FNYEAQ. CDR3 region: CASSLGGGDEKLFF. In DNA, the CDR3 is TGTGCCAGCAGCTTAGGGGGGGGCGATGAAAAACTGTTTTTT.

The chain uses TRBV10-2 and TRBJ1-1, with D uncertain. Trimming took 6 bases from V and 0 from J, leaving 8 bases between them. The CDR3 consists of 13 residues. Looked up from germline, CDR1 is WSHSY and CDR2 is SAAADI. The CDR3 loop is CASRDALNTEAFF. Here the CDR3 DNA reads TGCGCCAGCAGGGACGCTCTGAACACTGAAGCTTTCTTT.

This chain connects TRBV29-1 to TRBJ2-3; possibly TRBD2 for D (5 bases). The V gene lost 2 bases and the J gene lost 2 bases, with 8 bases spanning the gap. Germline CDR1 SQVTM, CDR2 ANQGSEA. The CDR3 has 13 amino acids. CDR3 residues: CSVEYGVTDTQYF. DNA of the CDR3: TGCAGCGTTGAATACGGGGTCACAGATACGCAGTATTTT.

For this clone: Other DNA sequences in the same sample also yield this CDR3. V is TRBV7-9 and J is TRBJ2-1; no reliable D call. Germline CDR1 reads SEHNR; CDR2 reads FQNEAQ (reference sequence). The CDR3 runs 12 residues. The V end lost 3 bases, the J end lost 5 bases, and 5 bases lay between the germline ends. This CDR3 is CASSFGNNEQFF. The CDR3 DNA sequence: TGTGCCAGCAGCTTTGGGAACAATGAGCAGTTCTTC.

This chain links TRBV10-2 with TRBJ2-1; TRBD2 aligns across 9 bases. The CDR3 is 16 amino acids. Germline V gene lookup returns CDR1 WSHSY and CDR2 SAAADI. Germline trimming cut 5 bases from V and 4 bases from J; bases unmatched to any gene: 9. The CDR3 bases are TGCGCCAGCAGTACGTTTGCGGGAGGGAGTTACAATGAGCAGTTCTTC. This sequence encodes CASSTFAGGSYNEQFF.

The chain carries TRBV5-1 and TRBJ2-2; 10 positions agree with TRBD2. There are 19 residues in the CDR3. After removal of 5 bases from V and 0 bases from J, the junction contained 13 bases not matched to a gene. Germline V CDR1 and CDR2: SGHRS, YFSETQ. Here the CDR3 DNA reads TGCGCCAGCAGAGGGGGGACTAGCGAGACCAATACGAACACCGGGGAGCTGTTTTTT. Translation: CASRGGTSETNTNTGELFF.

V gene TRBV4-3 combines with J gene TRBJ2-7; TRBD2 agrees at 13 bases. With V trimmed by 2 bases and J by 5 bases, 3 bases remained unmatched. Germline CDR1 reads LGHNA; CDR2 reads YSLEER. The length of the CDR3 is 15 residues. The CDR3 reads CASSQRTSGSHEQYF. The CDR3 DNA follows: TGCGCCAGCAGCCAACGGACTAGCGGGAGTCACGAGCAGTACTTC.

CDR3 in amino acids: CAISEFVSGSFDEQFF. The CDR3 DNA follows: TGTGCCATCAGTGAGTTTGTTAGCGGGAGTTTCGATGAGCAGTTCTTC. The chain links TRBV10-3 to TRBJ2-1, with 9 bases matching TRBD2. With V trimmed by 1 base and J by 8 bases, 9 bases remained unmatched. The CDR3 has 16 residues. CDR1 ENHRY and CDR2 SYGVKD come from the germline V gene.

J is TRBJ2-7 and V is TRBV7-2; D is uncertain. V gave up 6 bases and J gave up 6 bases, with 15 bases separating them. The CDR3 is 13 residues long. Germline-derived CDR1 and CDR2 are SGHTA and FQGNSA. Here the CDR3 DNA reads TGTGCCAGCAGTCATCCACACACGGGCGAGCAGTACTTC. This codes for CASSHPHTGEQYF.

The chain uses TRBV11-3 and TRBJ2-7; D uncertain. The CDR3 runs 14 residues. From germline, CDR1 is SGHNT and CDR2 YENEEA. V lost 10 bases and J lost 3, with 19 bases in between. As DNA, the CDR3 is TGTGCCAACCCCTCCGAGGCAGTAAACTACGAGCAGTACTTC. The encoded protein is CANPSEAVNYEQYF.

This clone was recorded only once. The chain is built from TRBV4-2 and TRBJ2-3; D is uncertain. Trimming took off 2 bases at V and 2 bases at J, with 17 bases between the two ends. CDR1 and CDR2 from the germline V gene are LGHNA and YNFKEQ. CDR3 length: 17 amino acids. The CDR3 is CASSQTIREEYTDTQYF. The CDR3 DNA is TGTGCCAGCAGCCAAACGATCCGAGAAGAGTACACAGATACGCAGTATTTT.

The table lists this clone with a count of one. This rearrangement joins TRBV28 to TRBJ2-5, with D hard to call. CDR3 length: 15 amino acids. Looked up from germline, CDR1 is MDHEN and CDR2 is SYDVKM. Trimming left V 5 bases short and J 0 bases short, with 13 bases between. The CDR3 nucleotides read TGTGCCAGCAGTCCGAGGACGGAGTACCAAGAGACCCAGTACTTC. Its protein is CASSPRTEYQETQYF.

The chain links TRBV27 to TRBJ2-1, with TRBD2 identical over 10 bases. The CDR3 loop spans 14 amino acids. Germline V gene lookup returns CDR1 MNHEY and CDR2 SMNVEV (reference sequence). V lost 8 bases to trimming and J lost 0 bases; unmatched junction nucleotides: 1. The CDR3 sequence: CASASGSSYNEQFF. The CDR3, as DNA: TGTGCCAGCGCTAGCGGGAGCTCCTACAATGAGCAGTTCTTC.

The CDR3 region is CASSQGAGEQFF. The CDR3 DNA reads as TGCGCCAGCAGCCAAGGTGCGGGTGAGCAGTTCTTC. The genes are TRBV4-1 and TRBJ2-1; D is possibly TRBD2 (5 bases). In germline, CDR1 is MGHRA, CDR2 YSYEKL. The CDR3 runs 12 residues. The ends were cut back, 1 base at V and 9 bases at J, with 7 bases in the middle.

The chain carries TRBV5-6 and TRBJ2-2; 8 nucleotides align to TRBD2. With V trimmed by 2 bases and J by 6 bases, 9 bases remained unmatched. This CDR3 contains 16 residues. Germline CDR1 reads SGHDT; CDR2 reads YYEEEE. CDR3 sequence: CASSFGTGGPSGELFF. CDR3 nucleotide sequence: TGTGCCAGCAGCTTTGGGACGGGAGGGCCTTCCGGGGAGCTGTTTTTT. Based on the CDR3 plus reference TRBV5-6 and TRBJ2-2, the full variable domain is DAGVTQSPTHLIKTRGQQVTLRCSPKSGHDTVSWYQQALGQGPQFIFQYYEEEERQRGNFPDRFSGHQFPNYSSELNVNALLLGDSALYLCASSFGTGGPSGELFFGEGSRLTVL.

The J gene is TRBJ2-3, the V gene TRBV6-6; 9 nucleotides agree with TRBD1. The germline gives CDR1 MNHNY, CDR2 SVGAGI (reference sequence). The CDR3 runs 15 residues. Trimming took 6 bases from V and 0 from J; bases not matched to a gene: 4. The CDR3 is CASSGQGTSTDTQYF. CDR3 nucleotides: TGTGCCAGCAGCGGACAGGGGACGAGCACAGATACGCAGTATTTT.

The chain uses TRBV5-6 and TRBJ1-1; possible D gene TRBD1, 5 bases. From germline, CDR1 is SGHDT and CDR2 YYEEEE. The length of the CDR3 is 15 residues. V shed 0 bases and J shed 7 bases, with 16 bases lying between them. This chain's CDR3 is CASSLVGLVGNEAFF. The CDR3 region has the DNA TGTGCCAGCAGCTTGGTGGGGCTCGTAGGTAATGAAGCTTTCTTT.

The V gene is TRBV7-8, the J gene TRBJ2-7, with D perhaps matching TRBD2 (6 bases). The germline V and J ends were trimmed by 5 bases and 5 bases, with 16 bases remaining between them. The germline CDR1 and CDR2 sequences are SGHVS and FQNEAQ. The CDR3 consists of 14 residues. CDR3 coding DNA: TGTGCCAGCAGCCCCCTGGGTAGCGGCGACGAGCAGTACTTC. It yields the protein CASSPLGSGDEQYF.

This chain's CDR3 is CSVGGLAGAYEQYF. CDR3 DNA: TGCAGCGTGGGGGGACTAGCGGGAGCCTACGAGCAGTACTTC. The chain is built from TRBV29-1 and TRBJ2-7, with TRBD2 matching 14 bases. Germline CDR1 and CDR2: SQVTM and ANQGSEA. J lost 2 bases, V lost 6 bases, and 3 bases had no gene match. The CDR3 has 14 amino acids.

Worth noting for this clone: A clone one base away is much larger, so this may be a read error. V gene TRBV21-1 combines with J gene TRBJ2-3; the table assigns TRBD2, which was not confirmed against the DNA. TRBV21-1 counts as a pseudogene. The CDR3 is made up of 16 amino acids. CDR3 loop: CASSSRLAGNTDTQYF. For the CDR3, the DNA is TGTGCCAGCAGCTCCCGACTAGCGGGAAACACAGATACGCAGTATTTT.

This chain uses TRBV29-1 with TRBJ2-1, with 8 bases fitting TRBD2. There are 16 residues in the CDR3. The germline V gene has CDR1 SQVTM and CDR2 ANQGSEA. V lost 0 bases to trimming and J lost 6 bases; unmatched junction nucleotides: 10. The CDR3 here is CSVEDPSGSMGNEQFF. DNA for the CDR3: TGCAGCGTTGAAGATCCCAGCGGGAGTATGGGCAATGAGCAGTTCTTC.

A note on this clone: A much larger clone lies one base from this, so it may be a read error. This sample includes further DNA sequences coding for the same CDR3. The V gene is TRBV2, the J gene TRBJ2-7; the D is unclear. This CDR3 comprises 11 residues. Trimming took off 3 bases at V and 4 bases at J, with 4 bases between the two ends. CDR1 and CDR2 (germline): SNHLY, FYNNEI. Here the CDR3 reads CASSDGYEQYF. For the CDR3, the DNA is TGTGCCAGCAGTGACGGGTACGAGCAGTACTTC.

This chain joins TRBV9 and TRBJ2-7; no reliable D call. V was trimmed by 4 bases and J by 0 bases, leaving 11 bases between them. Germline V gene sequence: CDR1 SGDLS, CDR2 YYNGEE. CDR3 length: 14 amino acids. The CDR3: CASSLGANSYEQYF. For the CDR3, the DNA is TGTGCCAGCAGCCTAGGAGCGAACTCCTACGAGCAGTACTTC.

CDR3 in amino acids: CACFRSAGSYEQYF. DNA for the CDR3: TGTGCCTGTTTCCGTTCGGCCGGGTCCTACGAGCAGTACTTC. The gene calls are TRBV30 and TRBJ2-7; the D is unclear. CDR1 is GTSNPN and CDR2 is SVGIG in the germline V gene (reference sequence). The CDR3 is 14 amino acids. Trimming removed 6 bases from V and 1 base from J, with 16 bases in between. Full variable domain (outside the CDR3, taken from reference TRBV30 and TRBJ2-7): SQTIHQWPATLVQPVGSPLSLECTVEGTSNPNLYWYRQAAGRGLQLLFYSVGIGQISSEVPQNLSASRPQDRQFILSSKKLLLSDSGFYLCACFRSAGSYEQYFGPGTRLTVT.

The chain links TRBV4-3 to TRBJ2-3, with a tentative D call TRBD2 (6 bases). V shed 0 bases and J shed 0 bases, with 13 bases lying between them. The CDR3 extends over 17 amino acids. Germline V gene lookup returns CDR1 LGHNA and CDR2 YSLEER. In nucleotides, the CDR3 is TGCGCCAGCAGCCAAGATGGGGGAGGTGCTAGCACAGATACGCAGTATTTT. This translates into CASSQDGGGASTDTQYF.

V and J are TRBV7-9 and TRBJ2-5; tentatively, D is TRBD1 (5 bases). The CDR3 has 15 amino acids. CDR1 SEHNR and CDR2 FQNEAQ come from the germline V gene (reference sequence). V was trimmed by 5 bases and J by 0 bases, leaving 13 bases between them. The CDR3 DNA reads TGTGCCAGCAGCCAGGCTCTCAGGGACCAAGAGACCCAGTACTTC. As protein: CASSQALRDQETQYF. Using reference TRBV7-9 and TRBJ2-5 for the parts outside the CDR3, the full variable domain is DTGVSQNPRHKITKRGQNVTFRCDPISEHNRLYWYRQTLGQGPEFLTYFQNEAQLEKSRLLSDRFSAERPKGSFSTLEIQRTEQGDSAMYLCASSQALRDQETQYFGPGTRLLVL.

This chain connects TRBV7-2 to TRBJ1-2; D is unclear. The CDR3 has 13 residues. Germline CDR1 and CDR2: SGHTA and FQGNSA. V lost 7 bases to trimming and J lost 8 bases, with 17 bases between them. CDR3: CASTPLQSWGYTF. Here the CDR3 DNA reads TGTGCCAGCACCCCCTTGCAGTCTTGGGGCTACACCTTC.